Below are 30 T cell receptor beta chains sequenced from a single sample in a study of blood T cell repertoires in COVID-19. Profiling relied on immunoSEQ multiplex PCR, and the TCRdb table lists in-frame clones only, not all of them. The repertoire consists of tens of thousands of clones, with 81% occurring once and the leading ten covering roughly 22%. The sequenced material came from peripheral blood. The origin of the receptors is a woman in her seventies with acute or convalescent COVID-19.

This chain joins TRBV5-1 and TRBJ2-1; 11 bases line up with TRBD2. The CDR3 runs to 16 residues. The J segment lost 5 bases and the V segment lost 0 bases, leaving 4 bases of the junction unmatched. Germline lookup yields CDR1 SGHRS and CDR2 YFSETQ. The CDR3 loop is CASSLGSGRVNNEQFF. CDR3 sequence (DNA): TGCGCCAGCAGCTTGGGTAGCGGGAGGGTCAACAATGAGCAGTTCTTC.

The chain employs TRBV11-3 and TRBJ2-7, with 8 bases lining up with TRBD1. J was trimmed by 5 bases and V by 6 bases; bases with no gene match: 9. The CDR3 loop spans 14 amino acids. The V gene's germline CDR1 is SGHNT and CDR2 YENEEA. The CDR3 is CASSSTGVRHEQYF. CDR3 bases: TGTGCCAGCAGTTCGACAGGGGTCCGCCACGAGCAGTACTTC.

The chain has TRBV5-4 and TRBJ1-2, with TRBD1 matching 9 bases. V shed 4 bases and J 5 bases; nucleotides not matched to a gene: 3. The length of the CDR3 is 13 residues. Germline V gene data show CDR1 as SGHNT and CDR2 as YYREEE (reference sequence). CDR3 amino acids: CASSPDRGYGYTF. In DNA, the CDR3 is TGTGCCAGCAGCCCGGACAGGGGTTATGGCTACACCTTC.

For the CDR3, the DNA is TGTGCCATCGGGACTAGCGCTATTTCCACAGATACGCAGTATTTT. It yields the protein CAIGTSAISTDTQYF. This sequence joins TRBV10-3 and TRBJ2-3, with 10 nucleotides matching TRBD2. Germline assignment: CDR1 ENHRY and CDR2 SYGVKD. CDR3 length: 15 amino acids. V gave up 8 bases and J gave up 2 bases; unmatched junction bases: 7.

The V gene is TRBV27, the J gene TRBJ1-1, with 8 positions matching TRBD1. J gave up 4 bases and V 6 bases, and 10 bases lay outside the gene matches. This CDR3 contains 15 residues. CDR1 MNHEY and CDR2 SMNVEV come from the germline V gene (reference sequence). CDR3: CASRLRRGQGTEAFF. CDR3 bases: TGTGCCAGCAGACTTCGCAGGGGGCAGGGCACTGAAGCTTTCTTT.

This clone came up once. One end of the junction does not line up with germline, which may come from a read error. This chain joins TRBV5-1 and TRBJ2-7; the match to TRBD2 covers 7 bases. The germline V gene encodes CDR1 SGHRS and CDR2 YFSETQ. The CDR3 spans 14 residues. CDR3 DNA: TGCGCCAGCAGTTTGGGAGCGGGAAGCTACGAGCAGTACTTC. Translation gives CASSLGAGSYEQYF.

The V call is TRBV28, the J call TRBJ1-5, with D perhaps TRBD1 (5 bases). Per germline, CDR1 MDHEN and CDR2 SYDVKM. The V gene lost 5 bases and the J gene lost 13 bases, with 12 bases spanning the gap. The CDR3 is 11 amino acids. CDR3 protein: CASSHPRGQHF. The CDR3 bases are TGTGCCAGCAGTCACCCCCGGGGGCAGCATTTT.

The chain joins TRBV13 to TRBJ1-5, with no clear D. Germline V gives CDR1 PRHDT, CDR2 FYEKMQ (reference sequence). V was pared by 5 bases and J by 6 bases, with 5 bases between. The length of the CDR3 is 11 residues. The CDR3 is CASSLLQPQHF. CDR3 coding DNA: TGTGCCAGCAGCCTTCTTCAGCCCCAGCATTTT.

This rearrangement joins TRBV5-5 to TRBJ1-3; D is ambiguous. From germline, CDR1 is SGHKS and CDR2 YYEKEE (reference sequence). The CDR3 consists of 16 residues. Trimming removed 0 bases from V and 0 bases from J, with 10 bases in between. CDR3 sequence: CASSLGTAASGNTIYF. The DNA of the CDR3 is TGTGCCAGCAGCTTGGGAACAGCCGCCTCTGGAAACACCATATATTTT.

V and J are TRBV5-1 and TRBJ2-3; D not resolved. The ends were cut back, 4 bases at V and 2 bases at J, with 5 bases in the middle. The CDR3 is 12 amino acids. In germline, CDR1 is SGHRS, CDR2 YFSETQ. The CDR3 loop is CASSPNTDTQYF. CDR3 DNA: TGCGCCAGCAGCCCCAACACAGATACGCAGTATTTT.

The chain couples TRBV14 to TRBJ2-3; 7 bases line up with TRBD1. V shed 1 base, J shed 5 bases, and the junction held 9 bases outside the gene matches. The germline V gene encodes CDR1 SGHDN and CDR2 FVKESK. The CDR3 has 16 amino acids. The CDR3 region is CASSQATGRPRDTQYF. Here the CDR3 DNA reads TGTGCCAGCAGCCAAGCGACAGGGCGACCTCGAGATACGCAGTATTTT.

This rearrangement joins TRBV5-1 to TRBJ2-5; TRBD2 agrees at 7 bases. Germline trimming cut 6 bases from V and 5 bases from J; bases unmatched to any gene: 10. The CDR3 is 14 residues long. Germline CDR1 is SGHRS and CDR2 is YFSETQ. CDR3 sequence: CASNPPRRGETQYF. Written as DNA, the CDR3 is TGCGCCAGCAACCCTCCCCGGCGGGGGGAGACCCAGTACTTC.

This sequence joins TRBV3-1 (or the pseudogene TRBV3-2) and TRBJ2-2; D is possibly TRBD2 (5 bases). The V end was cut by 1 base, the J end by 9 bases, with 18 bases between. Germline CDR1 reads LGHDT; CDR2 reads YNNKEL (reference sequence). This CDR3 region has 16 residues. CDR3 region: CASSQGGLGLERELFF. CDR3 coding DNA: TGTGCCAGCAGCCAAGGAGGGCTCGGCTTGGAACGGGAGCTGTTTTTT.

The chain is built from TRBV27 and TRBJ1-4, with TRBD1 matching 7 bases. The CDR3 consists of 16 residues. The germline gives CDR1 MNHEY, CDR2 SMNVEV (reference sequence). The junction had 6 bases not matched to a gene; V was cut back by 2 bases and J by 3 bases. CDR3 amino acids: CASSLIPRGANEKLFF. The CDR3, as DNA: TGTGCCAGCAGTTTAATCCCCAGGGGGGCTAATGAAAAACTGTTTTTT. Together with reference TRBV27 and TRBJ1-4, the CDR3 gives the full variable domain: EAQVTQNPRYLITVTGKKLTVTCSQNMNHEYMSWYRQDPGLGLRQIYYSMNVEVTDKGDVPEGYKVSRKEKRNFPLILESPSPNQTSLYFCASSLIPRGANEKLFFGSGTQLSVL.

This CDR3 reads CASSQLRDRGHEQYF. The CDR3 DNA is TGTGCCAGCAGCCAACTCCGGGACAGGGGCCACGAGCAGTACTTC. V is TRBV14 and J is TRBJ2-7; TRBD1 matches 10 bases. V was clipped by 2 bases and J by 5 bases; unmatched bases: 6. The CDR3 has 15 residues. Germline V CDR1 and CDR2: SGHDN, FVKESK.

The V gene is TRBV12-5, the J gene TRBJ2-7, with 10 positions matching TRBD1. The CDR3 length is 18 residues. Trimming took 0 bases from V and 3 from J; bases not matched to a gene: 11. Germline V gene sequence: CDR1 LGHNT, CDR2 FRNRAP. CDR3 sequence reads: CASGLVHKGQGLNYEQYF. Here the CDR3 DNA reads TGTGCTAGTGGTTTGGTACATAAGGGACAGGGGTTAAACTACGAGCAGTACTTC. The variable domain in full, completed from reference TRBV12-5 and TRBJ2-7, reads DARVTQTPRHKVTEMGQEVTMRCQPILGHNTVFWYRQTMMQGLELLAYFRNRAPLDDSGMPKDRFSAEMPDATLATLKIQPSEPRDSAVYFCASGLVHKGQGLNYEQYFGPGTRLTVT.

The V gene is TRBV2, the J gene TRBJ1-2; TRBD1 is a possible D gene (5 bases). The germline gives CDR1 SNHLY, CDR2 FYNNEI. Deletions cut 7 bases from V and 6 bases from J, with 21 bases between. This CDR3 spans 15 amino acids. The CDR3, as DNA: TGTGCCAGCACCGAAGAAAGGGGAAAAGGACATGGCTACACCTTC. It specifies CASTEERGKGHGYTF.

The chain uses TRBV2 and TRBJ1-3; no definite D call. The CDR3 is 13 residues long. V gave up 4 bases and J gave up 7 bases, with 11 bases separating them. Germline CDR1 is SNHLY and CDR2 is FYNNEI. CDR3 in DNA: TGTGCCAGCAGTGGTAGGACTTCGAACACCATATATTTT. This sequence encodes CASSGRTSNTIYF.

The V and J genes are TRBV5-1 and TRBJ2-5; possible D gene TRBD2, 6 bases. The CDR3 length is 16 residues. V lost 4 bases to trimming and J lost 5 bases, with 21 bases between them. In germline, CDR1 is SGHRS, CDR2 YFSETQ. In DNA form, the CDR3 reads TGCGCCAGCAGCCCGCGGGGAAGCGGGTCTAAGGAGACCCAGTACTTC. The encoded protein is CASSPRGSGSKETQYF.

The chain has TRBV7-8 and TRBJ2-7; 13 positions agree with TRBD2. This CDR3 spans 15 amino acids. V was pared by 5 bases and J by 5 bases, with 6 bases of the junction left unmatched. Germline V gene data show CDR1 as SGHVS and CDR2 as FQNEAQ. This CDR3 reads CASSNRTSGRNEQYF. The DNA of the CDR3 is TGTGCCAGCAGCAATAGGACTAGCGGGAGAAACGAGCAGTACTTC.

The genes are TRBV18 and TRBJ1-4, with a tentative D call TRBD1 (5 bases). Trimming stripped 3 bases from V and 7 bases from J, with 12 bases between. Germline V CDR1 and CDR2: KGHSH, LQKENI. CDR3 length: 14 residues. CDR3 bases: TGTGCCAGCTCACCCCGTGGGGGGAGTGAAAAACTGTTTTTT. Amino acids: CASSPRGGSEKLFF.

The J gene is TRBJ1-3, the V gene TRBV10-3; D perhaps matches TRBD1 (5 bases). Trimming stripped 6 bases from V and 4 bases from J, with 16 bases between. CDR1 and CDR2 from the germline V gene are ENHRY and SYGVKD. This CDR3 spans 15 amino acids. The CDR3 bases are TGTGCCATCAGGGAAACCCCGGGGGACGGAAACACCATATATTTT. This gives the protein CAIRETPGDGNTIYF.

The chain carries TRBV19 and TRBJ1-1; D is ambiguous. The V end was cut by 6 bases, the J end by 4 bases, with 9 bases between. CDR1 is LNHDA, CDR2 SQIVND, per germline (reference sequence). The CDR3 loop spans 12 amino acids. The CDR3 nucleotides read TGTGCCAGTAGGGCGGCGGGCACTGAAGCTTTCTTT. As protein: CASRAAGTEAFF. Using reference TRBV19 and TRBJ1-1 for the parts outside the CDR3, the full variable domain is DGGITQSPKYLFRKEGQNVTLSCEQNLNHDAMYWYRQDPGQGLRLIYYSQIVNDFQKGDIAEGYSVSREKKESFPLTVTSAQKNPTAFYLCASRAAGTEAFFGQGTRLTVV.

V is TRBV28 and J is TRBJ2-1; D is unclear. Trimming took 3 bases from V and 4 from J, leaving 4 bases between them. The length of the CDR3 is 12 residues. Germline V gene sequence: CDR1 MDHEN, CDR2 SYDVKM. Here the CDR3 DNA reads TGTGCCAGCAGTTTGCGGTACAATGAGCAGTTCTTC. Translated, it gives CASSLRYNEQFF.

The gene calls are TRBV6-5 and TRBJ1-5, with D possibly TRBD1 on 6 matching bases. CDR1 and CDR2 from the germline V gene are MNHEY and SVGAGI. V gave up 0 bases and J gave up 8 bases, with 11 bases separating them. CDR3 length: 14 amino acids. The CDR3 DNA sequence: TGTGCCAGCAGTTACTCGAGAGGGACAAAGCCCCAGCATTTT. Translation: CASSYSRGTKPQHF.

V is TRBV15 and J is TRBJ1-1; D is unresolved. This CDR3 is built from 14 residues. The ends were cut back, 0 bases at V and 9 bases at J, with 14 bases in the middle. CDR1 LNHNV and CDR2 YYDKDF come from the germline V gene (reference sequence). This CDR3 is CATSRDRGTPKAFF. CDR3 in DNA: TGTGCCACCAGCAGAGATCGGGGAACCCCCAAAGCTTTCTTT.

This clone showed up just a few times. The chain uses TRBV5-1 and TRBJ2-7; 10 positions match TRBD1. The CDR3 extends over 15 amino acids. Germline trimming cut 4 bases from V and 1 base from J; bases unmatched to any gene: 5. From germline, CDR1 is SGHRS and CDR2 YFSETQ. This CDR3 reads CASSVGQGFSYEQYF. The CDR3 nucleotides read TGCGCCAGCAGCGTGGGACAGGGGTTTTCCTACGAGCAGTACTTC.

This clone was seen a handful of times. This chain connects TRBV20-1 to TRBJ2-5, with 9 bases aligning to TRBD2. Trimming removed 3 bases from V and 7 bases from J; junction bases left unmatched: 6. The germline CDR1 and CDR2 sequences are DFQATT and SNEGSKA (reference sequence). The CDR3 has 13 amino acids. The CDR3 coding sequence is TGCAGTGCTAGTCGGGCGGGAGGGGGGACCCAGTACTTC. Amino acid sequence: CSASRAGGGTQYF.

The sample holds one count of this clone. V gene TRBV10-1 combines with J gene TRBJ1-1; tentatively, D is TRBD1 (5 bases). V was pared by 4 bases and J by 8 bases, with 17 bases between. There are 14 residues in the CDR3. The germline gives CDR1 WNHNN, CDR2 SYGVQD (reference sequence). DNA of the CDR3: TGCGCCAGCAGTGCCCAGGGCGCGTGGGGCGAAGCTTTCTTT. It yields the protein CASSAQGAWGEAFF.

V gene TRBV6-5 combines with J gene TRBJ2-4; the D gene is possibly TRBD1 (6 bases). Germline V gives CDR1 MNHEY, CDR2 SVGAGI. This CDR3 comprises 15 residues. V shed 1 base and J shed 2 bases, with 9 bases lying between them. The CDR3 sequence is CASSYLQGPKNIQYF. CDR3 DNA sequence: TGTGCCAGCAGTTACTTACAGGGTCCCAAAAACATTCAGTACTTC.